What follows are 2 T cell receptor beta chains derived from one specimen sequenced in a study of early T cells in non-severe SARS-CoV-2 infection. One entry per CDR3 protein, called by TCRdb with MiXCR from the 5' RACE reads. This table has tens of thousands of distinct CDR3 sequences, roughly an eighth appearing once. Sample: whole blood. The receptor source for this set is an adult who was a healthcare worker with PCR-confirmed SARS-CoV-2 infection or an uninfected control (not recorded which).

The J gene is TRBJ1-2, the V gene TRBV12-3 or TRBV12-4, with unresolved D. This CDR3 is 15 amino acids long. V lost 5 bases to trimming and J lost 4 bases, with 17 bases between them. CDR3 loop: CASSPHSGSGYGYTF. The DNA for the CDR3 is TGTGCCAGCAGTCCGCATTCGGGAAGCGGCTATGGCTACACCTTC.

This clonotype was found many times. V usage is TRBV20-1 and J usage is TRBJ2-1; D is possibly TRBD2 (5 bases). The CDR3 spans 14 residues. V was pared by 2 bases and J by 2 bases, with 10 bases between. Per the germline V gene, CDR1 is DFQATT and CDR2 is SNEGSKA (reference sequence). The CDR3 reads CSARLARAYNEQFF. The CDR3 bases are TGCAGTGCTAGACTAGCTAGGGCCTACAATGAGCAGTTCTTC.